The present TCR beta chain was sequenced within a study of prognosis after radiotherapy for stage I lung cancer. Two-round multiplex PCR on genomic DNA was the method by which TCR beta CDR3 was amplified. Primers specific to each TRBV and TRBJ gene were used in first-round PCR. TCRdb recomputed calls from the multiplex PCR reads with MiXCR, one row per CDR3 protein. This table holds roughly 18,000 distinct CDR3 sequences, roughly 40% found once. This TCR came from a donor aged 50 or older with non-small cell lung cancer. Sample: PBMCs, taken before or after stereotactic body radiation therapy (not recorded which).

The CDR3 region is CASSYQGSTEAFF. CDR3 DNA sequence: TGTGCCAGCAGTTATCAGGGAAGCACTGAAGCTTTCTTT. The chain employs TRBV6-5 and TRBJ1-1, with D possibly TRBD1 on 5 matching bases. Germline CDR1 MNHEY, CDR2 SVGAGI. V lost 3 bases and J lost 4, with 9 bases in between. CDR3 length equals 13 residues.